This T cell receptor (beta chain) was retrieved from a study of response to subunit inactivated influenza vaccine. V shed 1 base and J 16 bases; nucleotides not matched to a gene: 7. The CDR3 length is 13 residues. Germline V gives CDR1 SGHVS, CDR2 FNYEAQ. With regard to this clonotype: Antigen unknown.

TCRdb re-called the RT-PCR reads with MiXCR, one entry per CDR3 protein. The sample includes over 750,000 distinct CDR3 sequences, about 20% of them seen just once. Findings and limits, study-wide: The authors put forward the suggestion that each seasonal influenza vaccination may bring in only a limited number of new T cells.

The source is a man between 50 and 59 years old who received an inactivated influenza vaccine. V usage is TRBV7-6 and J usage is TRBJ2-1; 10 bases map to TRBD1. The starting material was PBMCs from blood, obtained 5 days after vaccination. The CDR3 here is CASSLDPTGGFFF. The CDR3 coding sequence is TGTGCCAGCAGCTTAGACCCGACAGGGGGCTTCTTCTTC.